This section outlines one T cell receptor (beta chain) sequence together with its context. This clonotype was found many times. Its antigen target is currently unknown. Base qualities are not at hand, and no much larger clone is one base apart. The sample originates from a study of early T cells in non-severe SARS-CoV-2 infection (dated by TCRdb to the early 2020s). Background on the whole study: Because TCR sequencing relied on bulk RNA taken from unsorted whole blood, pairing of alpha and beta chains was not possible. Beyond this particular receptor, the publication reports: Matching against VDJdb was skewed toward anti-spike CD8 responses, likely underestimated virus-specific expansions, and missed private and CD4 specificities.

Based on the germline V gene, the CDR1 and CDR2 sequences are MNHNS and SASEGT. Between the V and J ends, shortened by 2 bases and 9 bases respectively, the junction contains 5 bases. The CDR3, from cysteine to phenylalanine, totals 11 residues. Only the CDR3 part of the read is kept: 33 bases, read in frame from the first base. Set within a cohort of healthcare workers in London, UK, this nested case-control study involved weekly PCR testing of nasopharyngeal swabs along with blood sampling. Healthcare workers were recruited between 23 and 31 March 2020, during the week of the UK lockdown, and were followed weekly for up to roughly 15 weeks. The protocol used for the library was 5' RACE. Instrument used: NextSeq 500. In the TCR library protocol, unique molecular identifiers were attached to individual cDNA molecules to correct for PCR bias and sequencing error. Both TCR alpha and beta chains were sequenced, and tight co-correlation was observed between alpha and beta sequence abundances in each sample. The published analysis was carried out like this. Decombinator V4 was used to annotate the V gene, J gene and CDR3 of the TCR sequences. TCRs were defined as expanded if a significant change between any two time points was detected under a Poisson model with p below 0.0001. TCR abundances were normalised to the total number of TCRs sequenced per sample and were expressed as counts per million. TRAV1-2 paired with TRAJ12, TRAJ20 or TRAJ33 defined MAIT TCRs, while TRAV10 paired with TRAJ18 defined iNKT TCRs. A search of VDJdb, accessed on 1 November 2021, was run for TCRs annotated to CMV, EBV and SARS-CoV-2, with TCRs annotated for multiple antigens excluded. The public reads were quality trimmed at Q25 with fastp and then assembled into clones with MiXCR by TCRdb, keeping productive beta chains. Every CDR3 protein is listed once, alongside the most common genes and DNA of its rows. TCRdb's processing, not the study's, gives the V and J calls here. The sample has approximately 70,000 distinct CDR3 sequences on record, roughly an eighth of them singletons. The top ten constitute 0.95% to 1.5% of the sample.

The V and J genes are TRBV6-1 and TRBJ2-1; too little of a D gene remains to name it. The sequence derives from an adult who was a healthcare worker with PCR-confirmed SARS-CoV-2 infection or an uninfected control (not recorded which). The sequenced sample consisted of whole blood. The nucleotide sequence is given as TGTGCCAGCAGTGAATGGGGTGAGCAGTTCTTC. This is translated as CASSEWGEQFF.